These T cell receptor beta chains were read from a single sample in a study of blood T cell repertoires in COVID-19. Sequencing was performed with immunoSEQ multiplex PCR; in TCRdb, only in-frame clones are kept and a portion is missing. The sample yields 50,000 to 70,000 clones, roughly 70% seen once. Sequenced input: PBMCs or T cells enriched from blood (not recorded which). All receptors derive from a woman aged 55-69 years who had been exposed to COVID-19. Both conserved end residues are trimmed from each CDR3. The order of the fields is J gene, V gene, CDR3 protein.

J: TRBJ2-1
V: TRBV11-2
CDR3: ASSLIPQGRF

J: TRBJ2-1
V: TRBV10-2
CDR3: ASSVLDYRNEQF

J: TRBJ2-1
V: TRBV7-6
CDR3: ASSSSGSRVEQF

J: TRBJ2-5
V: TRBV7-9
CDR3: ASSLETSKETQY

J: TRBJ1-2
V: TRBV30
CDR3: AWRPGGRNYGYT

J: TRBJ1-3
V: TRBV6-6
CDR3: ASSLAPGIGNTIY

J: TRBJ2-6
V: TRBV6-1
CDR3: ASSERQGRSGANVLT

J: TRBJ1-6
V: TRBV5-6
CDR3: ASSRWTANSPLH

J: TRBJ2-3
V: TRBV20-1
CDR3: SATGDTQY

J: TRBJ2-7
V: TRBV9
CDR3: ASSVEVGGTYEQY

J: TRBJ2-1
V: TRBV7-2
CDR3: ASSPNRESYNEQF

J: TRBJ1-5
V: TRBV6-5
CDR3: ASRKTGMDNQPQH

J: TRBJ2-2
V: TRBV28
CDR3: ASNALAGAPGELF

J: TRBJ2-5
V: TRBV5-1
CDR3: ASSLLAGEGETQY

J: TRBJ2-7
V: TRBV27
CDR3: ASSQLTIGTAEQY

J: TRBJ2-1
V: TRBV19
CDR3: ATTSSYNEQF

J: TRBJ1-5
V: TRBV7-2
CDR3: ASSPRINQPQH

J: TRBJ1-2
V: TRBV11-2
CDR3: ASSLGGKTNYGYT

J: TRBJ2-5
V: TRBV3-1/TRBV3-2
CDR3: ASRRRGPETQY

J: TRBJ1-1
V: TRBV6-6
CDR3: ASSREQGARTEAF

J: TRBJ2-5
V: TRBV29-1
CDR3: SVKGARVQETQY

J: TRBJ2-7
V: TRBV5-1
CDR3: ASSLSGEGSYEQY

J: TRBJ2-1
V: TRBV10-1
CDR3: ASPATSGRGNEQF

J: TRBJ2-1
V: TRBV28
CDR3: ASRAPADYNEQF

J: TRBJ2-3
V: TRBV5-8
CDR3: ASSSSGTHGYTQY

J: TRBJ2-1
V: TRBV2
CDR3: ASRYKLAEAYNEQF

J: TRBJ2-2
V: TRBV7-3
CDR3: ASSSKFTGELF

J: TRBJ1-2
V: TRBV7-9
CDR3: ASPGPDTSNYGYT

J: TRBJ2-4
V: TRBV19
CDR3: ASSIEPPGQLTLAKNIQY

J: TRBJ2-3
V: TRBV30
CDR3: AWSTRRGVTDTQY

J: TRBJ2-2
V: TRBV7-6
CDR3: ASSFFADTGELF

J: TRBJ1-2
V: TRBV30
CDR3: AWSVHRGGYGYT

J: TRBJ2-3
V: TRBV7-9
CDR3: ASRRGTDTQY

J: TRBJ1-2
V: TRBV2
CDR3: ASFPGTGNFPLSSNYGYT

J: TRBJ1-1
V: TRBV7-2
CDR3: ASSFATGTEAF

J: TRBJ2-7
V: TRBV18
CDR3: ASSIKSGTSGSEQY

J: TRBJ1-1
V: TRBV28
CDR3: ASRTGGNTEAF

J: TRBJ2-5
V: TRBV7-9
CDR3: ASSLYAQETQY

J: TRBJ2-7
V: TRBV6-5
CDR3: ASSPGTGVSEQY

J: TRBJ2-1
V: TRBV7-9
CDR3: ASSPDYSSYNEQF

J: TRBJ1-1
V: TRBV24-1
CDR3: ATSDYRGAEAF

J: TRBJ2-7
V: TRBV30
CDR3: AWSGLIEQY

J: TRBJ2-2
V: TRBV28
CDR3: ASRPQGGGLSNTGELF

J: TRBJ1-3
V: TRBV7-2
CDR3: ASSIQGAGNTIY

J: TRBJ1-5
V: TRBV19
CDR3: ASRGQGDQPQH

J: TRBJ1-1
V: TRBV10-1
CDR3: ASSGGGPEAF

J: TRBJ2-1
V: TRBV14
CDR3: ASSQQTSGGAQF

J: TRBJ1-1
V: TRBV5-1
CDR3: ASSPRQGDAEAF

J: TRBJ1-5
V: TRBV19
CDR3: ASSTGNQPQH

J: TRBJ1-5
V: TRBV2
CDR3: ASRGTQGKDQPQH

J: TRBJ2-2
V: TRBV7-3
CDR3: ASSAKGTGELF

J: TRBJ1-5
V: TRBV28
CDR3: ASSTMRQPQH

J: TRBJ1-1
V: TRBV7-2
CDR3: ASSLEGAGKAF

J: TRBJ1-1
V: TRBV2
CDR3: ASTVRNMNTEAF

J: TRBJ2-1
V: TRBV18
CDR3: ASSARSDNEQF

J: TRBJ2-7
V: TRBV11-2
CDR3: ASSFTSFEQY

J: TRBJ1-5
V: TRBV12-3/TRBV12-4
CDR3: ASTQGWGQPQH

J: TRBJ2-5
V: TRBV6-2/TRBV6-3
CDR3: ASSYAAWRGQETQY